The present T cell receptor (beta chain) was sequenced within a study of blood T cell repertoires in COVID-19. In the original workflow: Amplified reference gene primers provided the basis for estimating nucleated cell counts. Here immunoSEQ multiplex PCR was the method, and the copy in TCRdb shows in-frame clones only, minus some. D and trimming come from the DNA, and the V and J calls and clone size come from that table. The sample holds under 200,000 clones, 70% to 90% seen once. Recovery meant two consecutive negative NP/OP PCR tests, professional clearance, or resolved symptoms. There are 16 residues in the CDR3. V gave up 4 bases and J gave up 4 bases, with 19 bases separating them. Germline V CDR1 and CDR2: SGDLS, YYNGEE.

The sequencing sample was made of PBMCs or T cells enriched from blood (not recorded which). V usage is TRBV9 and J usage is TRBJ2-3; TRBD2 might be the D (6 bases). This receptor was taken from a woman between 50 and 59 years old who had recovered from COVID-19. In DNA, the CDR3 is TGTGCCAGCAGCCCCGGTGCGGGGCAGGGCTCAGATACGCAGTATTTT. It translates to CASSPGAGQGSDTQYF.